The sample holds a few counts of the clone carrying this T cell receptor beta chain. Its target is unknown. The data belong to a study of CD8+CD57+ T cells in acquired aplastic anemia. On the study more broadly: Sorted CD4+ and CD8+ cell DNA averaged roughly 3.2 ug. Findings of the study overall: Approximately 30 was the count of CD8+ CDR3 sequences that patients shared with controls.

V lost 0 bases and J 0 bases, leaving 6 bases between the germline ends. There are 15 residues in the CDR3. Germline CDR1 and CDR2: LNHNV and YYDKDF (reference sequence). CD8+CD57+ cell expansion had been shown by flow cytometry in patients chosen for sequencing. TCR beta VDJ combinations and CDR3 sequences were profiled from genomic DNA. TCRdb used MiXCR to reprocess the reads, holding one entry per CDR3 protein. The table has over 150,000 distinct CDR3 sequences, roughly 63% seen once. The origin of this receptor is a human donor with aplastic anemia. The J gene is TRBJ1-3, the V gene TRBV15; no firm D call. The sequenced sample was sorted CD4+, CD8+, or CD8+CD57+ T cells (not recorded which) from PBMCs. The CDR3 spells CATSRDFGSGNTIYF. The DNA for the CDR3 is TGTGCCACCAGCAGAGATTTCGGCTCTGGAAACACCATATATTTT.